This TCR beta chain was sequenced during a study of cytomegalovirus exposure and HLA in healthy donors. This CDR3 spans 14 amino acids. Germline V gene sequence: CDR1 SGHNT, CDR2 YYREEE (reference sequence). V dropped 4 bases and J dropped 2; count of bases not matched to a gene: 6. Primers for the PCR totalled 60 Vbeta and 13 Jbeta. Libraries were prepared by immunoSEQ multiplex PCR; TCRdb keeps only in-frame clonotypes and omits some of them. Of fewer than 250,000 clones listed, approximately 88% are singletons. V gene TRBV5-4 combines with J gene TRBJ2-7; 7 nucleotides agree with TRBD1. Sequenced sample: PBMCs. The origin of this receptor is a boy aged 2 to 10 in good health and CMV-seronegative. CDR3 bases: TGTGCCAGCAGCACCGGGACAGAGACCTACGAGCAGTACTTC. The encoded protein is CASSTGTETYEQYF.